This T cell receptor beta chain came from a study of shared clonotypes between healthy human individuals. Across the study: Sampling drew on donors who were a couple of women and a few men aged 18 to 49.

Worth noting for this clone: Its antigen is as yet unknown. This same CDR3 is encoded by further DNA sequences in the sample.

Whole-study findings and limits: Richness estimates generally favored naive over memory subsets.

Every donor, a Caucasian adult, lived in Nashville, Tennessee. V was cut by 3 bases and J by 0 bases, with 2 bases left in between. The CDR3 has 12 amino acids. CDR1 KGHSH and CDR2 LQKENI come from the germline V gene. Only in-frame clones appear in the TCRdb table, and some are missing; sequencing was by immunoSEQ multiplex PCR. The repertoire holds 1 million to 1.2 million clones, with about 80% as singletons. The source of this sequence is a man between 18 and 29 years old in good health. Some clones in this sample may be carry-over from other donors' samples. The sample consisted of memory CD4+ T cells from PBMCs. The subset: CD45RA-negative fraction. This sequence joins TRBV18 and TRBJ2-5; D not resolved. CDR3 protein: CASSPYQETQYF. In nucleotides, the CDR3 is TGTGCCAGCTCACCCTACCAAGAGACCCAGTACTTC.